This TCR beta chain was captured in a study of CXCR3-negative and CXCR3-positive naive CD8 T cells. The length of the CDR3 is 14 residues. On this clonotype: Its antigen is not identified.

Study-wide points: Against CXCR3-negative naive cells, CXCR3-positive naive cells showed more hydrophobic TRB CDR3s.

TRB cDNA was prepared as libraries by UMI-labeled 5' RACE. No DNA is given; TCRdb re-called the 5' RACE reads and lists each CDR3 protein once. This sample contains 120,000 or so distinct CDR3 sequences. The V and J genes are TRBV12-3 or TRBV12-4 and TRBJ1-5; the TCRdb D gene call, TRBD1, has no DNA to confirm it. This TCR came from a human donor in good health. Some clones in this sample may be carry-over from other donors' samples. Sequenced input: naive CXCR3+ CD8+ T cells from blood. Subset described: CD45RO-CCR7+CD27+CD95- naive CD8+ T cells expressing CXCR3 (TNR3+). CDR3 sequence: CASSLQGGDGAQHF.